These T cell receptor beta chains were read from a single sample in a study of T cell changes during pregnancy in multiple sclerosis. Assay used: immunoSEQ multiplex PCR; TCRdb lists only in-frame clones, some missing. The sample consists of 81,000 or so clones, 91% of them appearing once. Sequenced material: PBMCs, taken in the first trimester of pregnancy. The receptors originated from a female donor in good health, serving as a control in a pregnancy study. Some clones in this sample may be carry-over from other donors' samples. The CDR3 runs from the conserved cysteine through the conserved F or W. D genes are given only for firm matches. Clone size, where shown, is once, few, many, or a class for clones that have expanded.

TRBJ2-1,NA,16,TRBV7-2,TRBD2,CASSARAGALYNEQFF,TGTGCCAGCAGCGCTAGGGCGGGAGCCCTATACAATGAGCAGTTCTTC
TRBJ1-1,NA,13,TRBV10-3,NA,CAIMAGQRAEAFF,TGTGCCATCATGGCCGGACAGCGAGCTGAAGCTTTCTTT
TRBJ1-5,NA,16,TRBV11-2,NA,CASSLGTRAGNQPQHF,TGTGCCAGCAGCTTAGGAACCAGGGCTGGCAATCAGCCCCAGCATTTT
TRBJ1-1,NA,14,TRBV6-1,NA,CASKSAWAATEAFF,TGTGCCAGCAAATCAGCTTGGGCAGCCACTGAAGCTTTCTTT
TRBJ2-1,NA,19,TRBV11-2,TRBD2,CASSLDSASGGALKNEQFF,TGTGCCAGCAGCTTAGATTCGGCTAGCGGGGGGGCTTTGAAGAATGAGCAGTTCTTC
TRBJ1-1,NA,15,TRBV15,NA,CATSRTGGMNTEAFF,TGTGCCACCAGCAGGACCGGAGGGATGAACACTGAAGCTTTCTTT
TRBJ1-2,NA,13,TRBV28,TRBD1,CASSFYGQVGYTF,TGTGCCAGCAGTTTCTACGGACAGGTTGGCTACACCTTC
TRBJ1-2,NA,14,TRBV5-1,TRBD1,CASSPGTGGLGYIF,TGCGCCAGCAGCCCCGGGACAGGGGGCCTTGGCTACATCTTC
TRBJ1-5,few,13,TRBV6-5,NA,CASSYGGGQPQHF,TGTGCCAGCAGTTACGGGGGGGGTCAGCCCCAGCATTTT
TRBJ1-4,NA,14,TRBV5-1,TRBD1,CASSWTGRNEKLFF,TGCGCCAGCAGCTGGACAGGACGTAATGAAAAACTGTTTTTT
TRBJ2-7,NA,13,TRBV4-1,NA,CASSLQGADEQYF,TGCGCCAGCAGTCTCCAGGGCGCCGACGAGCAGTACTTC
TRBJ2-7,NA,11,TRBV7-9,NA,CASSLLYEQYF,TGTGCCAGCAGCTTACTGTACGAGCAGTACTTC
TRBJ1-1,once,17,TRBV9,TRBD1,CASSVEPGQGYSSEAFF,TGTGCCAGCAGCGTCGAGCCGGGACAGGGGTATAGTTCTGAAGCTTTCTTT
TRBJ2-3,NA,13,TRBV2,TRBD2,CASTSGARDTQYF,TGTGCCAGCACAAGCGGGGCGAGAGATACGCAGTATTTT
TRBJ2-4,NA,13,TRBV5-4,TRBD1,CASREGAENIQYF,TGTGCCAGCCGCGAGGGGGCGGAAAACATTCAGTACTTC
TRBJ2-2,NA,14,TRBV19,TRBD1,CASSATGETGELFF,TGTGCCAGTAGTGCCACAGGGGAAACCGGGGAGCTGTTTTTT
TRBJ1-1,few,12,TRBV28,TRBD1,CASSFQTGQAFF,TGTGCCAGCAGTTTCCAGACAGGGCAGGCTTTCTTT
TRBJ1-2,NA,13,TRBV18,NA,CASSPELNYGYTF,TGTGCCAGCTCACCTGAACTTAACTATGGCTACACCTTC
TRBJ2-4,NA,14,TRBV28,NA,CASSSKEGLDIQYF,TGTGCCAGCAGTTCTAAGGAGGGTTTGGACATTCAGTACTTC
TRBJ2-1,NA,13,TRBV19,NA,CASSSGAYNEQFF,TGTGCCAGTAGTAGCGGGGCATACAATGAGCAGTTCTTC
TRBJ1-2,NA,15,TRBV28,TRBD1,CASSPIRQGHYGYTF,TGTGCCAGCAGCCCTATCCGACAGGGCCACTATGGCTACACCTTC
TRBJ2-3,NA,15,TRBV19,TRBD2,CASSTVSGSTDTQYF,TGTGCCAGTAGTACGGTTAGCGGGAGCACAGATACGCAGTATTTT
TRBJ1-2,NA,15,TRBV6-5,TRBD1,CASSYSTGQAYGYTF,TGTGCCAGCAGTTACTCGACGGGACAGGCCTATGGCTACACCTTC